The T cell receptor beta chain described here comes from a study of cytomegalovirus exposure and HLA in healthy donors. The PCR employed 60 Vbeta primers together with 13 Jbeta primers. Produced via immunoSEQ multiplex PCR; TCRdb's table is partial and in-frame only. Here the sample spans 70,000 to 100,000 clones, over 75% being singletons. This clonotype was sampled from a man between 18 and 35 years old in good health and CMV-seronegative. Sequencing input: PBMCs.

CDR3: CASSEVTGQGAYTF. The CDR3 DNA follows: TGTGCCAGCAGTGAAGTTACCGGACAGGGCGCCTACACCTTC. The rearrangement joins TRBV6-1 to TRBJ1-2, with 8 bases identical to TRBD1. The CDR3 is 14 residues long. With V trimmed by 1 base and J by 10 bases, 8 bases remained unmatched. CDR1 and CDR2 (germline): MNHNS, SASEGT.